This record covers a single T cell receptor (beta chain). This clonotype was counted ten times or more. Its antigen target is currently unknown. Base qualities were left out, and no much larger clone turns up one base away. The V end loses 4 bases and the J end loses 7 bases, and a stretch of 8 bases separates them. The CDR3 measures 12 amino acids from cysteine to phenylalanine. Just the 36-base CDR3 DNA is kept, in frame starting at base 1. Taken from the germline V gene, the CDR1 and CDR2 loops are MNHEY and SVGAGI. The source of the sample is a study of CD8 T cells in ankylosing spondylitis (dated by TCRdb to 2016 to 2017). For the wider study: T cell receptor beta repertoires were profiled in healthy donors and ankylosing spondylitis patients so that disease-linked TCR variants could be found. Peripheral blood samples were taken, and synovial fluid was additionally collected from ankylosing spondylitis patients. The full study cohort comprised about 25 ankylosing spondylitis patients and 110 or so healthy donors. The paper as a whole reports these results and caveats: Blood from ankylosing spondylitis patients appeared to be characterized by a TCR beta motif made up of under ten highly homologous amino acid variants. Some TCR beta motif variants had previously been reported in synovial fluid and blood of reactive arthritis patients, which suggested common disease-initiation mechanisms. In peripheral blood, the disease-linked clones were found at relatively low frequencies and had a CD8+ phenotype. Significant enrichment of the disease-linked clones was reported in matched synovial fluid samples from ankylosing spondylitis patients.

The instrument was an Illumina HiSeq 2500. TCR beta libraries were prepared by quantitative 5'-RACE with molecular barcodes. As for how the authors treated the data: Disease-linked TCR variants were identified with a new computational method built on a probabilistic model of VDJ rearrangement. In-frame beta chains were kept once TCRdb had trimmed the public reads at Q25 with fastp and called clones with MiXCR. Rows are combined by CDR3 protein, so each entry shows the most common genes and DNA. TCRdb, rather than the study authors, made the V and J calls. Here the sample has 700,000 or so distinct CDR3 sequences; over 15% occur a single time. The top ten clones comprise approximately 18% of the sample.

The chain is assembled from TRBV6-5 and TRBJ2-1; TRBD2 could be the D gene, as 5 bases match. The sequenced material came from blood, either unsorted or a sorted T cell fraction (not recorded which). This receptor was taken from a male donor with ankylosing spondylitis. The nucleotides read TGTGCCAGCAGTTCATGGAGGAATGAGCAGTTCTTC. Its protein product is CASSSWRNEQFF.